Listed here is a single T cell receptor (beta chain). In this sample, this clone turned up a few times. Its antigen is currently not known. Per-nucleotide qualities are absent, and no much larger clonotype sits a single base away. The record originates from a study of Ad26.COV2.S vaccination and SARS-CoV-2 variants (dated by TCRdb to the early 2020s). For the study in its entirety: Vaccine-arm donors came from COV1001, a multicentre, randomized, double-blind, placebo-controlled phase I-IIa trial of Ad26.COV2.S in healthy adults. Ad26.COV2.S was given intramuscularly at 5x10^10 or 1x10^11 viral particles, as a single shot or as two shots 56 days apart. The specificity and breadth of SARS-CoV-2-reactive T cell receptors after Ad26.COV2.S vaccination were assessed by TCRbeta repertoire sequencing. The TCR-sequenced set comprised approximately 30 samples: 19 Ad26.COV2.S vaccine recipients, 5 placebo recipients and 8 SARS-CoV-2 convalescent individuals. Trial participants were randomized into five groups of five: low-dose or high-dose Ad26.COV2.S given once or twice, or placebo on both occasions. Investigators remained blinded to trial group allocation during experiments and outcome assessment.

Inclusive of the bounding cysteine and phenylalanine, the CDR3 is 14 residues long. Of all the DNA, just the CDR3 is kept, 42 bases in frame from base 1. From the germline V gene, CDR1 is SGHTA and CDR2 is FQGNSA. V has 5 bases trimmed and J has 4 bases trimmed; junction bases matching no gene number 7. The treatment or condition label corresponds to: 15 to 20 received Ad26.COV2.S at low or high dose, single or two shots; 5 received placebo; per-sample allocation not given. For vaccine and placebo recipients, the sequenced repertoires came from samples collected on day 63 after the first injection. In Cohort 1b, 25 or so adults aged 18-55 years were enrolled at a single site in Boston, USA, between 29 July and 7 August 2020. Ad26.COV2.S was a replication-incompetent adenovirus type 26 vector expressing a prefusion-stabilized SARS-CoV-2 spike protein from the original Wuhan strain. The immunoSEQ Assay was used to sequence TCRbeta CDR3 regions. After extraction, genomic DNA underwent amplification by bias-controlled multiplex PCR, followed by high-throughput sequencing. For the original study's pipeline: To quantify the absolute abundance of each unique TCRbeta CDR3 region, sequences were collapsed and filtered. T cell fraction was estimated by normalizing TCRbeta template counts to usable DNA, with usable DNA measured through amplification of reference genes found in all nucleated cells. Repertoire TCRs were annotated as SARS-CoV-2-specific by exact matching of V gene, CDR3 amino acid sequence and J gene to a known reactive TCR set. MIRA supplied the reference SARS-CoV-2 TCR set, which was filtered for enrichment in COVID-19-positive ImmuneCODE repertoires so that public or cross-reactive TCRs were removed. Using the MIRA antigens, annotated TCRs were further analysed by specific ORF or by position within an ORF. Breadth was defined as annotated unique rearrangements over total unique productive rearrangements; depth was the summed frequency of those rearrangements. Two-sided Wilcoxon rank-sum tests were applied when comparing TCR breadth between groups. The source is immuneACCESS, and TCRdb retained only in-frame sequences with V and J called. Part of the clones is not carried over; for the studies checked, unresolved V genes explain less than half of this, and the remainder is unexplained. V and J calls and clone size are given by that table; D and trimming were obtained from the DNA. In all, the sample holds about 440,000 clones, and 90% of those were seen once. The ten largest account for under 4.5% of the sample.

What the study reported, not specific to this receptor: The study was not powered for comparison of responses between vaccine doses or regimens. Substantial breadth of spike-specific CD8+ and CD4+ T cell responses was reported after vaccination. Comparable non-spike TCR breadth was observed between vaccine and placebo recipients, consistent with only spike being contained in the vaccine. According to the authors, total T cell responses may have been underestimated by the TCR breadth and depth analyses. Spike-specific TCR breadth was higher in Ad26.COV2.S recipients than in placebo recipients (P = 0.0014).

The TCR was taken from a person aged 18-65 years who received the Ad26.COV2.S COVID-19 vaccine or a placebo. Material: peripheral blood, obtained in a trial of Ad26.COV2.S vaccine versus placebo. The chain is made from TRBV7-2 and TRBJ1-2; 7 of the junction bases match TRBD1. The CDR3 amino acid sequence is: CASSPNRGPYGYTF. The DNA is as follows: TGTGCCAGCAGCCCGAACAGGGGTCCCTATGGCTACACCTTC.